Below are 26 T cell receptor beta chains sequenced from a single sample in a study of human T cells and chemical hapten exposure. TCRdb passed the RACE reads through MiXCR, listing each CDR3 protein once. The table shows some 93,000 distinct CDR3 sequences, with approximately 10% occurring only once. The sample's time point: healthy volunteer bleed at 2 weeks. Someone pulled total RNA out of unfractionated whole blood. Sequencing was performed on whole blood. All receptors derive from a female donor in good health. Some clones in this sample may be carry-over from other donors' samples.

This clonotype was counted many times. The chain carries TRBV5-6 and TRBJ1-4; D is possibly TRBD1 (6 bases). Between the trimmed V and J ends, which lost 7 bases and 7 bases, there was a span of 8 bases. The CDR3 runs 11 residues. Germline assignment: CDR1 SGHDT and CDR2 YYEEEE. CDR3 DNA: TGTGCCAGCTCCAGGGGTGAAAAACTGTTTTTT. This encodes CASSRGEKLFF.

This clonotype has more than one count but fewer than ten. The genes are TRBV15 and TRBJ1-5; no reliable D call. The germline V gene has CDR1 LNHNV and CDR2 YYDKDF (reference sequence). With 0 bases removed from V and 6 bases from J, the gap between germline ends came to 3 bases. CDR3 length: 12 amino acids. CDR3 nucleotides: TGTGCCACCAGCAGAGATATTCAGCCCCAGCATTTT. Translation gives CATSRDIQPQHF. Complete variable domain (other parts from reference TRBV15 and TRBJ1-5): DAMVIQNPRYQVTQFGKPVTLSCSQTLNHNVMYWYQQKSSQAPKLLFHYYDKDFNNEADTPDNFQSRRPNTSFCFLDIRSPGLGDTAMYLCATSRDIQPQHFGDGTRLSIL.

The table lists this clonotype with a few counts. The CDR3 DNA follows: TGCAGTGCTAGAAAGACAGGGTTAGAGACCCAGTACTTC. Protein: CSARKTGLETQYF. The chain uses TRBV20-1 and TRBJ2-5, with 7 bases matching TRBD1. The CDR3 length is 13 residues. CDR1 is DFQATT, CDR2 SNEGSKA, per germline (reference sequence). The J segment lost 4 bases and the V segment lost 2 bases, leaving 4 bases of the junction unmatched.

This chain connects TRBV6-2 or TRBV6-3 to TRBJ2-7, with 11 bases lining up with TRBD2. The V gene's germline CDR1 is MNHEY and CDR2 SVGEGT. The CDR3 is 14 residues long. Trimming removed 6 bases from V and 0 bases from J; junction bases left unmatched: 1. The CDR3 spells CASRLAGASYEQYF. DNA for the CDR3: TGTGCCAGCAGACTAGCGGGAGCCTCCTACGAGCAGTACTTC.

Many counts were recorded for this clonotype. The chain uses TRBV24-1 and TRBJ2-5; the match to TRBD2 covers 12 bases. CDR1 is KGHDR, CDR2 SFDVKD, per germline. This CDR3 contains 17 residues. Unmatched junction bases numbered 6, after V lost 4 bases and J lost 1 base. The CDR3 bases are TGTGCCACCAGTGAACGGACTAGCGGGATTTGCCAAGAGACCCAGTACTTC. It is translated as CATSERTSGICQETQYF.

This clonotype was counted ten times or more. The chain has TRBV4-1 and TRBJ1-3; D is undetermined. The CDR3 length is 15 residues. Trimming took 0 bases from V and 4 from J, leaving 10 bases between them. The V gene's germline CDR1 is MGHRA and CDR2 YSYEKL. CDR3 region: CASSQEGLGGNTIYF. The CDR3 DNA is TGCGCCAGCAGCCAAGAAGGGTTAGGAGGAAACACCATATATTTT.

This clonotype has at least ten counts. V is TRBV27 and J is TRBJ2-7; D perhaps matches TRBD1 (5 bases). Germline CDR1 reads MNHEY; CDR2 reads SMNVEV (reference sequence). This CDR3 contains 15 residues. V was cut by 3 bases and J by 1 base, with 13 bases left in between. CDR3 protein: CASSFAQASSYEQYF. DNA for the CDR3: TGTGCCAGCAGTTTTGCACAGGCTAGTTCCTACGAGCAGTACTTC.

This clonotype was recorded many times. V and J are TRBV6-5 and TRBJ1-5; TRBD1 agrees at 8 bases. The junction had 6 bases not matched to a gene; V was cut back by 8 bases and J by 0 bases. This CDR3 has 15 amino acids. Per the germline V gene, CDR1 is MNHEY and CDR2 is SVGAGI. CDR3 amino acids: CASGQGLYSNQPQHF. As DNA, the CDR3 is TGTGCCAGCGGACAGGGCCTTTATAGCAATCAGCCCCAGCATTTT.

J is TRBJ1-2 and V is TRBV7-2; no firm D call. The length of the CDR3 is 14 residues. Per germline, CDR1 SGHTA and CDR2 FQGNSA. The V end was cut by 1 base, the J end by 5 bases, with 11 bases between. The CDR3 here is CASSLVAAKYGYTF. The CDR3 DNA sequence: TGTGCCAGCAGCTTAGTGGCGGCGAAGTATGGCTACACCTTC.

This clonotype was counted between two and nine times. V gene TRBV12-3 or TRBV12-4 combines with J gene TRBJ2-2; D is possibly TRBD2 (6 bases). V lost 5 bases to trimming and J lost 6 bases, with 13 bases between them. CDR3 length equals 14 residues. The CDR3 bases are TGTGCCAGCAGTCGGGACTTGATCTCCGGGGAGCTGTTTTTT. Amino acids: CASSRDLISGELFF.

This clonotype was seen only once. Possible read error: a much larger clone is one base away. J is TRBJ2-5 and V is TRBV24-1; D possibly corresponds to TRBD2 (5 bases). CDR1 is KGHDR and CDR2 is SFDVKD in the germline V gene. CDR3 length: 15 residues. The CDR3 bases are TGTGCCACCAGTGATTCGCGGCGGGCCCAAGAGACCCGGTACTTC. It is translated as CATSDSRRAQETRYF.

This clonotype was observed many times. The chain employs TRBV7-2 and TRBJ2-3; D remains unclear. Per germline, CDR1 SGHTA and CDR2 FQGNSA. V was shortened by 2 bases and J by 2 bases, with 8 bases between the two germline ends. The CDR3 contains 14 residues. In DNA, the CDR3 is TGTGCCAGCAGCTTAATTGGCCACACAGATACGCAGTATTTT. It translates to CASSLIGHTDTQYF.

The chain has TRBV20-1 and TRBJ2-6; unclear D gene. CDR3 length equals 13 residues. Per germline, CDR1 DFQATT and CDR2 SNEGSKA (reference sequence). The ends were cut back, 3 bases at V and 1 base at J, with 4 bases in the middle. CDR3 in amino acids: CSARRSGANVLTF. The CDR3 DNA reads TGCAGTGCTAGGAGATCTGGGGCCAACGTCCTGACTTTC.

The chain employs TRBV20-1 and TRBJ2-1, with a tentative D call TRBD1 (6 bases). V was cut by 4 bases and J by 8 bases, with 18 bases left in between. The CDR3 is made up of 14 amino acids. The germline gives CDR1 DFQATT, CDR2 SNEGSKA (reference sequence). The CDR3: CSATGVLGRDEQFF. CDR3 nucleotide sequence: TGCAGTGCTACAGGGGTATTAGGAAGGGATGAGCAGTTCTTC.

The J gene is TRBJ2-2, the V gene TRBV12-3 or TRBV12-4; D is uncertain. V was pared by 3 bases and J by 7 bases, with 6 bases between. CDR3 size: 12 residues. CDR3 region: CASSLFGGELFF. The CDR3 DNA follows: TGTGCCAGCAGTTTGTTTGGCGGGGAGCTGTTTTTT.

This clonotype was recorded many times. The V and J genes are TRBV28 and TRBJ2-1; D perhaps matches TRBD1 (7 bases). Trimming cost V 5 bases and J 9 bases, with 17 bases left between them. Germline-derived CDR1 and CDR2 are MDHEN and SYDVKM. The CDR3 has 14 amino acids. The CDR3, as DNA: TGTGCCAGCAGTACCAATACAGGGGAGGTTGAGCAGTTCTTC. Amino acids: CASSTNTGEVEQFF. Based on the CDR3 plus reference TRBV28 and TRBJ2-1, the full variable domain is DVKVTQSSRYLVKRTGEKVFLECVQDMDHENMFWYRQDPGLGLRLIYFSYDVKMKEKGDIPEGYSVSREKKERFSLILESASTNQTSMYLCASSTNTGEVEQFFGPGTRLTVL.

The chain links TRBV1 to TRBJ2-7. TRBV1 has pseudogene status. CDR3 length equals 13 residues. Here the CDR3 DNA reads TGCACCAGCAGCCAGTGGTCGACCTACGAGCAGTACTTC. Translating gives CTSSQWSTYEQYF.

V and J are TRBV20-1 and TRBJ1-3; D perhaps matches TRBD1 (5 bases). This CDR3 region has 15 residues. Trimming removed 0 bases from V and 4 bases from J, with 13 bases in between. Per germline, CDR1 DFQATT and CDR2 SNEGSKA (reference sequence). The CDR3 DNA follows: TGCAGTGCTAGAGACTCCGGGGGACCCGGAAACACCATATATTTT. It encodes CSARDSGGPGNTIYF.

This clonotype has at least ten counts. The rearrangement links TRBV29-1 to TRBJ2-3; D is ambiguous. The V gene's germline CDR1 is SQVTM and CDR2 ANQGSEA. Trimming shortened V by 1 base and J by 8 bases, and 13 bases separated the two germline ends. The CDR3 is 13 amino acids. The CDR3: CSVEGPSFGTQYF. The CDR3 region has the DNA TGCAGCGTTGAAGGTCCGAGTTTCGGTACGCAGTATTTT.

The gene calls are TRBV20-1 and TRBJ1-1; D gene unclear. Germline CDR1 is DFQATT and CDR2 is SNEGSKA (reference sequence). The CDR3 has 13 residues. Trimming cost V 4 bases and J 5 bases, with 14 bases left between them. CDR3 DNA: TGCAGTGCTAAATGGACCAAGGGAACTGAAGCTTTCTTT. Its protein product is CSAKWTKGTEAFF.

CDR3 loop: CSAPITGELFF. Here the CDR3 DNA reads TGCAGTGCCCCTATTACCGGGGAGCTGTTTTTT. This chain connects TRBV20-1 to TRBJ2-2; D unclear. The CDR3 runs to 11 residues. Germline CDR1 reads DFQATT; CDR2 reads SNEGSKA (reference sequence). V was clipped by 6 bases and J by 5 bases, with 7 bases between them.

The V and J genes are TRBV28 and TRBJ2-7; unclear D gene. Germline loops: CDR1 MDHEN, CDR2 SYDVKM. The CDR3 is 12 residues long. Trimming shortened V by 5 bases and J by 4 bases, and 9 bases separated the two germline ends. The CDR3 nucleotides are TGTGCCAGCAGTACCGCGCGTTACGAGCAGTACTTC. This sequence encodes CASSTARYEQYF.

This clonotype turned up a few times. CDR3 residues: CASSQGDRNQPQHF. Here the CDR3 DNA reads TGTGCCAGCAGTCAGGGGGACCGGAATCAGCCCCAGCATTTT. The rearrangement links TRBV6-6 to TRBJ1-5; 7 nucleotides match TRBD1. CDR1 is MNHNY, CDR2 SVGAGI, per germline (reference sequence). The CDR3 contains 14 residues. The V segment lost 5 bases and the J segment 4 bases; nucleotides outside the gene matches: 5.

The chain is built from TRBV29-1 and TRBJ2-6; D gene unclear. The CDR3 has 17 residues. Germline V gives CDR1 SQVTM, CDR2 ANQGSEA. Trimming shortened V by 1 base and J by 4 bases, and 17 bases separated the two germline ends. CDR3 bases: TGCAGCGTTGAAGCTCCTGTAATGGGGTCCGGGGCCAACGTCCTGACTTTC. Translation gives CSVEAPVMGSGANVLTF.

This clonotype was observed many times. This sequence joins TRBV2 and TRBJ1-3; TRBD1 might be the D (6 bases). From germline, CDR1 is SNHLY and CDR2 FYNNEI. V lost 8 bases and J 0 bases, leaving 14 bases between the germline ends. CDR3 length: 15 residues. CDR3 residues: CASGDTSSSGNTIYF. The CDR3 coding sequence is TGTGCCAGCGGGGACACATCCAGCTCTGGAAACACCATATATTTT.

The chain combines TRBV6-5 with TRBJ2-7, with 10 positions matching TRBD2. CDR3 length: 14 residues. V dropped 2 bases and J dropped 7; count of bases not matched to a gene: 5. Germline CDR1 MNHEY, CDR2 SVGAGI. This CDR3 reads CASSYLAGVKEQYF. In DNA, the CDR3 is TGTGCCAGCAGTTACCTAGCGGGAGTGAAAGAGCAGTACTTC.